This T cell receptor (beta chain) stems from a study of neurological immune-mediated disorders. Using its own MiXCR run on the 5' RACE reads, TCRdb lists one record per CDR3 protein. Among approximately 100,000 distinct CDR3 sequences listed, 3.5% to 4% were seen once. The CDR3 spans 17 residues. This clonotype has a count of ten or more. The junction and the germline gene differ at one end; a read error may be behind it. The sequenced sample consisted of PBMCs. This receptor was obtained from a young woman with multiple sclerosis. This rearrangement joins TRBV12-3 or TRBV12-4 to TRBJ2-3; the match to TRBD2 covers 8 bases. CDR3 region: CASSLDQRGSTLDTQYF. CDR3 DNA: TGTGCCAGCAGCTTAGATCAGCGGGGGTCGACCCTAGATACGCAGTATTTT.